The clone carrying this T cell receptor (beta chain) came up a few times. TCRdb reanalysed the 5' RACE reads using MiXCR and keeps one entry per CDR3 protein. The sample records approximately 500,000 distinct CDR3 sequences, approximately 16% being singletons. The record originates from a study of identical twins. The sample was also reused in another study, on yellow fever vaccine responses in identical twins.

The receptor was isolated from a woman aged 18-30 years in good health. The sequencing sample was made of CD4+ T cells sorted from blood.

The CDR3 nucleotides are TGTGCCAGTAGTATAGTTGGGGGGAGGCAGTTCTTC. Residues: CASSIVGGRQFF. The rearrangement uses TRBV19 and TRBJ2-1, with D perhaps matching TRBD2 (6 bases). The CDR3 totals 12 residues. Deletions cut 1 base from V and 12 bases from J, with 10 bases between. In germline, CDR1 is LNHDA, CDR2 SQIVND (reference sequence).